The 16 T cell receptor beta chains listed next were all sequenced from one sample in a study of cytomegalovirus exposure and HLA in healthy donors (dated by TCRdb to about 2017). Receptor amplification or capture employed the immunoSEQ multiplex PCR assay. For the multiplex PCR, a mixture combining 60 forward primers for TCR Vbeta segments and 13 reverse primers for TCR Jbeta segments was used. Sourced from immuneACCESS, this table was stored by TCRdb with only in-frame sequences that have V and J called. A share of the clones is absent; for the studies checked, an unresolved V gene accounts for under half, and the remainder has no known explanation. For this sample the table gives about 140,000 clones, of which 60% to 80% were detected only once. The ten largest clones add up to 1.5% to 2% of the sample. The material sequenced was PBMCs. Receptor source: a woman aged 25 to 45 in good health and CMV-seronegative.

The CDR3 loop is CSFVGPNEKLFF. CDR3 in DNA: TGCAGCTTTGTGGGGCCTAATGAAAAACTGTTTTTT. V is TRBV29-1 and J is TRBJ1-4; the D gene is possibly TRBD1 (5 bases). The ends were cut back, 8 bases at V and 3 bases at J, with 10 bases in the middle. The V gene's germline CDR1 is SQVTM and CDR2 ANQGSEA. The CDR3 covers 12 residues. The full variable domain, completed using reference TRBV29-1 and TRBJ1-4, is SAVISQKPSRDICQRGTSLTIQCQVDSQVTMMFWYRQQPGQSLTLIATANQGSEATYESGFVIDKFPISRPNLTFSTLTVSNMSPEDSSIYLCSFVGPNEKLFFGSGTQLSVL.

The V and J genes are TRBV10-1 and TRBJ2-7; a weak D match, TRBD1 (6 bases). Germline V gene lookup returns CDR1 WNHNN and CDR2 SYGVQD (reference sequence). The CDR3 totals 18 residues. Trimming removed 2 bases from V and 7 bases from J, with 27 bases in between. The CDR3, as DNA: TGCGCCAGCAGTGAGCCCAGGGGCGGCAGGACGCCGGCGGGTGAGCAGTACGTC. Translation gives CASSEPRGGRTPAGEQYV.

This chain connects TRBV7-8 to TRBJ1-3; 8 positions match TRBD1. The ends lost 5 bases at V and 1 base at J; junction bases unmatched: 4. The CDR3 is made up of 15 amino acids. Germline loops: CDR1 SGHVS, CDR2 FQNEAQ. CDR3 residues: CASSKDRASGNTIYF. DNA of the CDR3: TGTGCCAGCAGCAAGGACAGGGCTTCTGGAAACACCATATATTTT.

The chain employs TRBV9 and TRBJ2-1; 8 bases agree with TRBD2. V lost 2 bases, J lost 1 base, and 2 bases stayed unmatched. The length of the CDR3 is 15 residues. Germline lookup yields CDR1 SGDLS and CDR2 YYNGEE. The chain's CDR3 is CASSVSGASYNEQFF. The CDR3 region has the DNA TGTGCCAGCAGCGTTAGCGGGGCGTCCTACAATGAGCAGTTCTTC.

This chain joins TRBV7-9 and TRBJ2-1, with a possible D match to TRBD1 (6 bases). The CDR3 consists of 16 residues. In germline, CDR1 is SEHNR, CDR2 FQNEAQ (reference sequence). Trimming left V 6 bases short and J 8 bases short, with 23 bases between. The CDR3 bases are TGTGCCAGCAGGGTAACCACAGGGTTTTCTAGGGATGAGCAGTTCTTC. Protein sequence: CASRVTTGFSRDEQFF.

The gene calls are TRBV7-3 and TRBJ2-2; D may be TRBD1 (5 bases). V was trimmed by 5 bases and J by 1 base, leaving 14 bases between them. The CDR3 has 16 residues. Germline lookup yields CDR1 SGHTA and CDR2 FQGTGA. CDR3 coding DNA: TGTGCCAGCAGCCTGCAAGGGGCAGGGAACACCGGGGAGCTGTTTTTT. It is translated as CASSLQGAGNTGELFF.

V and J are TRBV5-1 and TRBJ1-2; 7 nucleotides line up with TRBD1. The CDR3 has 14 amino acids. J was trimmed by 5 bases and V by 0 bases; bases with no gene match: 4. Germline V lookup: CDR1 SGHRS, CDR2 YFSETQ. CDR3 coding DNA: TGCGCCAGCAGCTTGGAAGGGGGCGGTTATGGCTACACCTTC. This codes for CASSLEGGGYGYTF.

The chain couples TRBV2 to TRBJ1-5, with D possibly matching TRBD1 (5 bases). The CDR3 spans 12 residues. V lost 9 bases and J 3 bases, leaving 9 bases between the germline ends. Germline V gene sequence: CDR1 SNHLY, CDR2 FYNNEI. The CDR3 DNA reads TGTGCCAGTCGGGGGGACAATCAGCCCCAGCATTTT. Translating it yields CASRGDNQPQHF.

This clone was seen only a few times. The chain is built from TRBV27 and TRBJ2-7, with 7 positions matching TRBD2. This CDR3 has 14 amino acids. After removal of 3 bases from V and 3 bases from J, the junction contained 5 bases not matched to a gene. Germline V gives CDR1 MNHEY, CDR2 SMNVEV (reference sequence). The CDR3 protein is CASSFASGYYEQYF. Written as DNA, the CDR3 is TGTGCCAGCAGTTTCGCTAGCGGATACTACGAGCAGTACTTC.

The V call is TRBV2, the J call TRBJ2-3; 14 bases line up with TRBD2. This CDR3 comprises 16 residues. Germline lookup yields CDR1 SNHLY and CDR2 FYNNEI. Germline trimming cut 7 bases from V and 2 bases from J; bases unmatched to any gene: 5. The CDR3 spells CASTRLAGGHTDTQYF. In DNA form, the CDR3 reads TGTGCCAGCACCCGACTAGCGGGGGGGCACACAGATACGCAGTATTTT.

V is TRBV2 and J is TRBJ1-5; TRBD1 aligns across 9 bases. This CDR3 is 16 amino acids long. V lost 6 bases, J lost 0 bases, and 6 bases stayed unmatched. The germline gives CDR1 SNHLY, CDR2 FYNNEI. The CDR3 spells CASRSGQGISNQPQHF. Here the CDR3 DNA reads TGTGCCAGCAGATCCGGACAGGGGATTAGCAATCAGCCCCAGCATTTT.

The chain couples TRBV6-4 to TRBJ2-3, with a weak D call TRBD2 (5 bases). The length of the CDR3 is 16 residues. Looked up from germline, CDR1 is MRHNA and CDR2 is SNTAGT. Trimming shortened V by 4 bases and J by 4 bases, and 18 bases separated the two germline ends. The CDR3 region is CASSAPLGERADTQYF. CDR3 bases: TGTGCCAGCAGTGCCCCTTTGGGAGAGAGGGCAGATACGCAGTATTTT.

V and J are TRBV30 and TRBJ2-5; the match to TRBD1 covers 7 bases. Germline loops: CDR1 GTSNPN, CDR2 SVGIG (reference sequence). CDR3 length equals 12 residues. V was pared by 5 bases and J by 7 bases, with 7 bases of the junction left unmatched. The CDR3 coding sequence is TGTGCCTGGGACAGGGAAACGGGGACCCAGTACTTC. It yields the protein CAWDRETGTQYF. The full variable domain, rest sourced from reference TRBV30 and TRBJ2-5, is SQTIHQWPATLVQPVGSPLSLECTVEGTSNPNLYWYRQAAGRGLQLLFYSVGIGQISSEVPQNLSASRPQDRQFILSSKKLLLSDSGFYLCAWDRETGTQYFGPGTRLLVL.

The chain is built from TRBV5-4 and TRBJ2-2, with TRBD1 matching 9 bases. CDR1 is SGHNT, CDR2 YYREEE, per germline (reference sequence). The V gene end was trimmed by 1 base and the J gene end by 0 bases; junction bases not matched to a gene: 13. The CDR3 is 20 residues long. The CDR3 reads CASSLKLLPGQGTNTGELFF. The CDR3 bases are TGTGCCAGCAGCTTGAAGCTTCTTCCGGGACAGGGAACGAACACCGGGGAGCTGTTTTTT.

The chain employs TRBV5-4 and TRBJ2-3; TRBD2 agrees at 7 bases. The CDR3 has 15 amino acids. V shed 4 bases and J 2 bases; nucleotides not matched to a gene: 7. CDR1 SGHNT and CDR2 YYREEE come from the germline V gene (reference sequence). In DNA form, the CDR3 reads TGTGCCAGCAGCCCCAGCGGGATGGCCACAGATACGCAGTATTTT. Protein product: CASSPSGMATDTQYF.

This clone came up a few times. This chain joins TRBV5-1 and TRBJ2-1; 8 bases line up with TRBD2. This CDR3 region has 14 residues. Germline assignment: CDR1 SGHRS and CDR2 YFSETQ. V was clipped by 6 bases and J by 5 bases; unmatched bases: 7. In DNA form, the CDR3 reads TGCGCCAGCAACCTAGCGGGTGAGGACAATGAGCAGTTCTTC. This codes for CASNLAGEDNEQFF.